A single sample gave rise to the 20 T cell receptor beta chains below, sequenced in a study of T cell responses to AZD1222 COVID-19 vaccine. Measured with immunoSEQ multiplex PCR; TCRdb has only the in-frame clones, and not every one. The sample consists of 170,000 or so clones, about nine tenths of them appearing once. The input for sequencing was peripheral blood, taken on day 0 of AZD1222 vaccination. The receptors shown here come from an adult in good health.

The chain combines TRBV6-5 with TRBJ2-7; D is perhaps TRBD2 (5 bases). Trimming removed 5 bases from V and 0 bases from J, with 8 bases in between. This CDR3 has 13 residues. Per the germline V gene, CDR1 is MNHEY and CDR2 is SVGAGI. The CDR3 region is CASSPRDSYEQYF. As DNA, the CDR3 is TGTGCCAGCAGTCCCCGGGACTCCTACGAGCAGTACTTC.

V gene TRBV10-3 combines with J gene TRBJ1-4, with D unresolved. V shed 2 bases and J shed 0 bases, with 7 bases lying between them. Germline loops: CDR1 ENHRY, CDR2 SYGVKD. The CDR3 has 15 amino acids. The chain's CDR3 is CAISEDVSTNEKLFF. CDR3 nucleotide sequence: TGTGCCATCAGTGAGGATGTATCAACTAATGAAAAACTGTTTTTT.

The gene calls are TRBV4-2 and TRBJ1-2, with a possible D match to TRBD1 (5 bases). This CDR3 contains 14 residues. The germline gives CDR1 LGHNA, CDR2 YNFKEQ. V lost 6 bases and J lost 4, with 15 bases in between. The CDR3 DNA is TGTGCCAGCAGGCGGGTCGGGGGATTCTATGGCTACACCTTC. This sequence encodes CASRRVGGFYGYTF.

To note about this clone: This CDR3 is also generated by other DNA sequences in the sample. The chain has TRBV7-9 and TRBJ2-1; perhaps D is TRBD1 or TRBD2 (6 bases each). The CDR3 has 15 amino acids. Trimming took off 3 bases at V and 4 bases at J, with 13 bases between the two ends. The V gene's germline CDR1 is SEHNR and CDR2 FQNEAQ (reference sequence). The CDR3: CASSLGRGPYNEQFF. DNA of the CDR3: TGTGCCAGCAGCTTGGGCCGGGGGCCTTACAATGAGCAGTTCTTC.

The J gene is TRBJ1-5, the V gene TRBV29-1; 11 nucleotides line up with TRBD1. The CDR3 runs 15 residues. Germline CDR1 is SQVTM and CDR2 is ANQGSEA. V dropped 6 bases and J dropped 5; count of bases not matched to a gene: 9. The CDR3 protein is CSVSFGTGGYQPQHF. The CDR3 DNA is TGCAGCGTATCATTCGGGACAGGGGGTTATCAGCCCCAGCATTTT.

DNA of the CDR3: TGTGCCAGCAGTCCACCTCCCCAGGGGGAGGGCAATCAGCCCCAGCATTTT. This codes for CASSPPPQGEGNQPQHF. This chain uses TRBV28 with TRBJ1-5, with 7 bases identical to TRBD1. CDR3 length: 17 amino acids. Germline V lookup: CDR1 MDHEN, CDR2 SYDVKM. Trimming removed 5 bases from V and 2 bases from J; junction bases left unmatched: 12.

This chain connects TRBV4-1 to TRBJ1-4, with unresolved D. CDR3 length: 13 amino acids. CDR1 and CDR2 from the germline V gene are MGHRA and YSYEKL. V lost 4 bases and J lost 4, with 7 bases in between. The CDR3 DNA follows: TGCGCCAGCAGCCGGGCCGGTAATGAAAAACTGTTTTTT. It codes for CASSRAGNEKLFF.

J is TRBJ1-4 and V is TRBV28; possible D gene TRBD1, 6 bases. V lost 5 bases, J lost 10 bases, and 23 bases lay in between. Germline values: CDR1 MDHEN, CDR2 SYDVKM. This CDR3 region has 16 residues. The CDR3 DNA follows: TGTGCCAGCAGTCCTGACAGGTCCCTTCCCCTGGGAAAACTGTTTTTT. Amino acids: CASSPDRSLPLGKLFF.

The V gene is TRBV12-1, the J gene TRBJ2-3; TRBD2, as called in the table, went unchecked against the DNA. TRBV12-1 is noted as a pseudogene. The CDR3 is made up of 16 amino acids. The CDR3, as DNA: TGTGCCAGCAGCTTTTCCCTAGCGGGCTTTACAGATACGCAGTATTTT. Its protein is CASSFSLAGFTDTQYF.

A single count supports this clone. The genes are TRBV9 and TRBJ1-5; D call uncertain. The germline gives CDR1 SGDLS, CDR2 YYNGEE. V was trimmed by 0 bases and J by 7 bases, leaving 8 bases between them. CDR3 length equals 13 residues. The CDR3 bases are TGTGCCAGCAGCGTAGTAGACGGCCAGCCCCAGCATTTT. Its translation is CASSVVDGQPQHF.

The chain's CDR3 is CASKVSSGGNTEAFF. CDR3 DNA sequence: TGTGCCAGCAAAGTAAGCTCAGGGGGGAACACTGAAGCTTTCTTT. V usage is TRBV6-4 and J usage is TRBJ1-1, with 7 bases identical to TRBD1. V lost 7 bases and J lost 1; bases outside the gene matches: 9. CDR3 length equals 15 residues. Germline values: CDR1 MRHNA, CDR2 SNTAGT.

This clone was counted once. CDR3 loop: CASSQDRTGYSGNTIYF. The DNA of the CDR3 is TGTGCCAGCAGCCAAGATAGAACAGGCTACTCTGGAAACACCATATATTTT. This chain uses TRBV3-1 (or the pseudogene TRBV3-2) with TRBJ1-3; tentatively, D is TRBD1 (5 bases). V lost 0 bases and J lost 0, with 12 bases in between. The CDR3 runs 17 residues. CDR1 and CDR2 (germline): LGHDT, YNNKEL (reference sequence).

J is TRBJ2-7 and V is TRBV9; D remains ambiguous. The CDR3 contains 16 residues. Looked up from germline, CDR1 is SGDLS and CDR2 is YYNGEE. V was shortened by 0 bases and J by 2 bases, with 15 bases between the two germline ends. CDR3 in amino acids: CASSVDASLQTYEQYF. CDR3 sequence (DNA): TGTGCCAGCAGCGTAGACGCATCCCTTCAAACCTACGAGCAGTACTTC. The full variable domain, in which reference TRBV9 and TRBJ2-7 provide the parts outside the CDR3, is DSGVTQTPKHLITATGQRVTLRCSPRSGDLSVYWYQQSLDQGLQFLIQYYNGEERAKGNILERFSAQQFPDLHSELNLSSLELGDSALYFCASSVDASLQTYEQYFGPGTRLTVT.

The sample holds a few counts of this clone. This chain connects TRBV6-5 to TRBJ1-1; no reliable D call. In germline, CDR1 is MNHEY, CDR2 SVGAGI. Trimming pared 8 bases from V and 0 bases from J, leaving 7 bases between. The CDR3 has 12 residues. The chain's CDR3 is CASRRLNTEAFF. CDR3 sequence (DNA): TGTGCCAGCCGAAGATTGAACACTGAAGCTTTCTTT.

This sequence joins TRBV9 and TRBJ2-6; 8 positions agree with TRBD1. The CDR3 length is 19 residues. Germline V lookup: CDR1 SGDLS, CDR2 YYNGEE. V was clipped by 0 bases and J by 1 base; unmatched bases: 9. CDR3 sequence (DNA): TGTGCCAGCAGCGTAGCTCGTGGGACAGGCGCGTCTGGGGCCAACGTCCTGACTTTC. Amino acid sequence: CASSVARGTGASGANVLTF.

The chain has TRBV28 and TRBJ2-7, with D possibly TRBD1 on 6 matching bases. Germline V gene lookup returns CDR1 MDHEN and CDR2 SYDVKM. This CDR3 region has 16 residues. Trimming cost V 5 bases and J 2 bases, with 19 bases left between them. Here the CDR3 DNA reads TGTGCCAGCAGTCCAACTTCTGGGGGCTCGGCCTACGAGCAGTACTTC. Its translation is CASSPTSGGSAYEQYF.

V gene TRBV7-9 combines with J gene TRBJ1-2, with D maybe TRBD1 (5 bases). V lost 3 bases to trimming and J lost 8 bases, with 16 bases between them. The CDR3 is 14 amino acids. Germline CDR1 is SEHNR and CDR2 is FQNEAQ (reference sequence). CDR3 bases: TGTGCCAGCAGCTTTATGGGGCCCACGGTGGGCTACACCTTC. Protein product: CASSFMGPTVGYTF.

This clone showed up just once. The J gene is TRBJ1-1, the V gene TRBV28; D gene uncertain. Germline loops: CDR1 MDHEN, CDR2 SYDVKM. With 6 bases removed from V and 3 bases from J, the gap between germline ends came to 11 bases. CDR3 length equals 13 residues. This CDR3 is CASRTARHTEAFF. The DNA for the CDR3 is TGTGCCAGCAGAACAGCGCGACACACTGAAGCTTTCTTT.

The chain links TRBV5-1 to TRBJ1-3, with D perhaps matching TRBD1 (5 bases). CDR3 length equals 16 residues. Germline V lookup: CDR1 SGHRS, CDR2 YFSETQ. Trimming removed 4 bases from V and 0 bases from J, with 14 bases in between. This CDR3 reads CASSRDGGSSGNTIYF. The CDR3 region has the DNA TGCGCCAGCAGCCGGGACGGCGGAAGCTCTGGAAACACCATATATTTT.

This rearrangement joins TRBV28 to TRBJ1-2; D not certain. This CDR3 comprises 14 residues. The V gene's germline CDR1 is MDHEN and CDR2 SYDVKM. Trimming stripped 5 bases from V and 8 bases from J, with 18 bases between. This CDR3 reads CASSSMQDRAGYTF. In DNA form, the CDR3 reads TGTGCCAGCAGTAGTATGCAGGACCGCGCCGGCTACACCTTC.